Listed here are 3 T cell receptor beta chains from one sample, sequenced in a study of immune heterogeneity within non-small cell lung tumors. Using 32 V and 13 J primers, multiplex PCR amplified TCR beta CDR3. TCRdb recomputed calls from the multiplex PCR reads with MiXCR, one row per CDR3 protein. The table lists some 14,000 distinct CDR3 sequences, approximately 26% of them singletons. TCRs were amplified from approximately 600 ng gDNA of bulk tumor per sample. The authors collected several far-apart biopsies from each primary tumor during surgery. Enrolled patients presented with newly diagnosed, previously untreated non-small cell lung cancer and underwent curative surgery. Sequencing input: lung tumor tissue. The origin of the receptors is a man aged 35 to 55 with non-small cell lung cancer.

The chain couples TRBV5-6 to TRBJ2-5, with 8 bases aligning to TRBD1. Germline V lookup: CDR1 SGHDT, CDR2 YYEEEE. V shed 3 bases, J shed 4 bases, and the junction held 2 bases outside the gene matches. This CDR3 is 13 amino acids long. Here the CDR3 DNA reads TGTGCCAGCAGCTCCACAGGGGGAGAGACCCAGTACTTC. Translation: CASSSTGGETQYF.

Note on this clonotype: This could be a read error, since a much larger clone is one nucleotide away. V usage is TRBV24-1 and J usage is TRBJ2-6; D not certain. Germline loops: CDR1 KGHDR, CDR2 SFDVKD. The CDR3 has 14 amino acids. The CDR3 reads CTTSEGSGANVLTF. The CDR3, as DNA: TGTACCACCAGTGAAGGTTCTGGGGCCAACGTCCTGACTTTC.

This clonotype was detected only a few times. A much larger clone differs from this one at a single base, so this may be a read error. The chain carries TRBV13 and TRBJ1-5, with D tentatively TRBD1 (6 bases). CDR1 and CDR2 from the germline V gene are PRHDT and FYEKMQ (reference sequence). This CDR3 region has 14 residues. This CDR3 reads CTSSLGGGGQPQHF. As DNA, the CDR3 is TGTACCAGCAGCTTAGGGGGGGGCGGTCAGCCCCAGCATTTT.